This TCR beta chain originates from a study of CD8+ T cells in alopecia areata. Study-level information: Treated patients were dosed with oral tofacitinib, taking 5 to 10 mg twice daily. Study-wide findings and caveats: Normal skin's resident alphabeta T cells are sequenced alongside lesional scalp T cells.

CDR1 is GTSNPN and CDR2 is SVGIG in the germline V gene (reference sequence). There are 14 residues in the CDR3. V was pared by 5 bases and J by 1 base, with 7 bases of the junction left unmatched. This clone occurred a few times. Its specificity is not known. Investigators isolated RNA and reverse transcribed it into cDNA to act as the sequencing template. Some clones are missing from TCRdb's copy, which holds only in-frame ones; the method was immunoSEQ multiplex PCR. The sample has 200,000 to 250,000 clones; more than 45% are singletons. The specimen was CD4+ T cells sorted from blood, collected at week 0. The sequence came from a human donor with alopecia areata. This sequence joins TRBV30 and TRBJ1-1; 7 positions agree with TRBD1. DNA of the CDR3: TGTGCCTGGGCTAGACAGGGAGCGAACACTGAAGCTTTCTTT. It yields the protein CAWARQGANTEAFF.